These 2 T cell receptor beta chains came from one sample sequenced in a study of OX40 agonist ivuxolimab in advanced cancers. Produced via immunoSEQ multiplex PCR; TCRdb's table is partial and in-frame only. This table has some 90,000 clones, roughly nine tenths appearing once. This specimen was CD4+ or CD8+ T cells sorted from blood, taken in a trial of the OX40 agonist ivuxolimab. These receptors were taken from an adult with an advanced solid tumor such as melanoma, head and neck, liver or kidney cancer.

V is TRBV25-1 and J is TRBJ2-2; no firm D call. Germline assignment: CDR1 MGHDK and CDR2 SYGVNS. Trimming removed 2 bases at V and 6 bases at J, with 7 bases between. CDR3 size: 13 residues. CDR3 bases: TGTGCCAGCAGTGAACGGCAAGCCGGGGAGCTGTTTTTT. Translating it yields CASSERQAGELFF.

The chain couples TRBV12-5 to TRBJ2-7, with TRBD2 identical over 9 bases. Germline CDR1 LGHNT, CDR2 FRNRAP. The CDR3 spans 14 residues. Trimming at V came to 2 bases and at J to 2 bases, leaving 1 base not matched to a gene. The CDR3 is CASGLSGGPYEQYF. The CDR3, as DNA: TGTGCTAGTGGTTTGAGCGGGGGGCCCTACGAGCAGTACTTC. Full variable domain (remainder filled in from reference TRBV12-5 and TRBJ2-7): DARVTQTPRHKVTEMGQEVTMRCQPILGHNTVFWYRQTMMQGLELLAYFRNRAPLDDSGMPKDRFSAEMPDATLATLKIQPSEPRDSAVYFCASGLSGGPYEQYFGPGTRLTVT.